The 27 T cell receptor beta chains given below trace back to one sample, sequenced in a study of OX40 agonist ivuxolimab in advanced cancers. Only in-frame clones appear in the TCRdb table, and some are missing; sequencing was by immunoSEQ multiplex PCR. The table includes around 100,000 clones, 85% to 95% detected once. The sample here was CD4+ or CD8+ T cells sorted from blood, taken in a trial of the OX40 agonist ivuxolimab. Receptor source: an adult with an advanced solid tumor such as melanoma, head and neck, liver or kidney cancer.

V gene TRBV28 combines with J gene TRBJ2-1; the match to TRBD2 covers 9 bases. This CDR3 is built from 15 residues. In germline, CDR1 is MDHEN, CDR2 SYDVKM. Trimming took 6 bases from V and 8 from J; bases not matched to a gene: 11. The CDR3 DNA sequence: TGTGCCAGCAGATTTTACGGCGGGAGGGCCTATGAGCAGTTCTTC. Its translation: CASRFYGGRAYEQFF.

The chain carries TRBV19 and TRBJ1-5; 8 positions agree with TRBD1. Trimming took 4 bases from V and 7 from J; bases not matched to a gene: 6. Germline values: CDR1 LNHDA, CDR2 SQIVND (reference sequence). CDR3 length: 14 amino acids. DNA for the CDR3: TGTGCCAGTAGTAACAGGGGGACTAACCAGCCCCAGCATTTT. Protein: CASSNRGTNQPQHF.

CDR3 region: CASRATVNTDTQYF. In nucleotides, the CDR3 is TGTGCCAGCAGAGCGACTGTTAACACAGATACGCAGTATTTT. V gene TRBV2 combines with J gene TRBJ2-3; D ambiguous. Germline V gene lookup returns CDR1 SNHLY and CDR2 FYNNEI. The CDR3 sequence is 14 residues long. Trimming took off 6 bases at V and 2 bases at J, with 12 bases between the two ends.

V is TRBV4-3 and J is TRBJ2-5; no definite D call. The germline CDR1 and CDR2 sequences are LGHNA and YSLEER. This CDR3 is 13 amino acids long. V lost 0 bases, J lost 6 bases, and 8 bases lay in between. The chain's CDR3 is CASSQDPIKTQYF. CDR3 DNA sequence: TGCGCCAGCAGCCAAGATCCAATAAAGACCCAGTACTTC.

The chain carries TRBV6-1 and TRBJ1-5; tentatively, D is TRBD1 (5 bases). Trimming shortened V by 6 bases and J by 7 bases, and 13 bases separated the two germline ends. There are 13 residues in the CDR3. The germline V gene has CDR1 MNHNS and CDR2 SASEGT. The CDR3 DNA follows: TGTGCCAGCAGGGCGGGGACCTTGCAGCCCCAGCATTTT. Its translation is CASRAGTLQPQHF.

The chain combines TRBV5-1 with TRBJ2-5; D remains ambiguous. This CDR3 comprises 13 residues. Germline CDR1 SGHRS, CDR2 YFSETQ. V was shortened by 2 bases and J by 4 bases, with 9 bases between the two germline ends. CDR3 coding DNA: TGCGCCAGCAGCTTTTGGGGTGGAGAGACCCAGTACTTC. This codes for CASSFWGGETQYF.

The chain carries TRBV5-6 and TRBJ2-7; D call uncertain. The CDR3 totals 12 residues. The V gene lost 0 bases and the J gene lost 2 bases, with 3 bases spanning the gap. Per the germline V gene, CDR1 is SGHDT and CDR2 is YYEEEE. The CDR3 sequence: CASSLEAYEQYF. CDR3 coding DNA: TGTGCCAGCAGCTTGGAGGCCTACGAGCAGTACTTC. Full variable domain (rest looked up from reference TRBV5-6 and TRBJ2-7): DAGVTQSPTHLIKTRGQQVTLRCSPKSGHDTVSWYQQALGQGPQFIFQYYEEEERQRGNFPDRFSGHQFPNYSSELNVNALLLGDSALYLCASSLEAYEQYFGPGTRLTVT.

By frequency in the sample, this clone is medium-sized (0.01 to 0.1%). The V gene is TRBV4-3, the J gene TRBJ1-1, with D maybe TRBD1 (5 bases). The V gene's germline CDR1 is LGHNA and CDR2 YSLEER. The CDR3 runs 15 residues. V gave up 3 bases and J gave up 8 bases, with 19 bases separating them. CDR3 protein: CASSQSKVRGTEAFF. The CDR3, as DNA: TGCGCCAGCAGCCAGTCAAAGGTTCGGGGCACAGAAGCTTTCTTT.

V is TRBV6-5 and J is TRBJ2-1; 8 bases line up with TRBD2. Germline V gene lookup returns CDR1 MNHEY and CDR2 SVGAGI. This CDR3 region has 15 residues. The junction had 13 bases not matched to a gene; V was cut back by 8 bases and J by 7 bases. The CDR3 sequence: CASGTMAGGRNEQFF. CDR3 nucleotide sequence: TGTGCCAGCGGGACTATGGCGGGAGGTAGGAATGAGCAGTTCTTC.

CDR3 protein: CASKGPQQETQYF. Here the CDR3 DNA reads TGTGCCAGCAAGGGGCCCCAACAAGAGACCCAGTACTTC. This chain links TRBV18 with TRBJ2-5; possibly TRBD1 for D (5 bases). The CDR3 sequence is 13 residues long. Germline CDR1 reads KGHSH; CDR2 reads LQKENI. Trimming removed 8 bases at V and 2 bases at J, with 12 bases between.

The chain uses TRBV28 and TRBJ2-7; 10 bases match TRBD2. The junction had 8 bases not matched to a gene; V was cut back by 6 bases and J by 3 bases. The germline gives CDR1 MDHEN, CDR2 SYDVKM. This CDR3 is built from 15 residues. The CDR3 nucleotides read TGTGCCAGCAGGCCGCCCCTAGCGGGAGTCTACGAGCAGTACTTC. This encodes CASRPPLAGVYEQYF.

This clone was counted a few times. The rearrangement uses TRBV29-1 and TRBJ1-1; D gene uncertain. The germline V gene encodes CDR1 SQVTM and CDR2 ANQGSEA. This CDR3 has 13 residues. V was clipped by 0 bases and J by 3 bases, with 8 bases between them. The CDR3 region is CSVEDAGDTEAFF. CDR3 sequence (DNA): TGCAGCGTTGAAGACGCCGGGGACACTGAAGCTTTCTTT.

The chain carries TRBV5-1 and TRBJ2-3, with D uncertain. Trimming stripped 1 base from V and 0 bases from J, with 9 bases between. Germline CDR1 reads SGHRS; CDR2 reads YFSETQ. The CDR3 sequence is 15 residues long. In DNA form, the CDR3 reads TGCGCCAGCAGCTTGTTAGTACCTAGCACAGATACGCAGTATTTT. It encodes CASSLLVPSTDTQYF.

The rearrangement joins TRBV7-2 to TRBJ2-2, with TRBD1 matching 9 bases. J was trimmed by 3 bases and V by 6 bases; bases with no gene match: 5. Germline CDR1 reads SGHTA; CDR2 reads FQGNSA. CDR3 length equals 15 residues. CDR3 sequence: CASRQGTGYTGELFF. CDR3 sequence (DNA): TGTGCCAGCAGGCAAGGGACAGGGTACACCGGGGAGCTGTTTTTT.

This chain's CDR3 is CAWSQLTGHNSPLHF. CDR3 nucleotides: TGTGCCTGGAGTCAACTGACAGGGCATAATTCACCCCTCCACTTT. This rearrangement joins TRBV30 to TRBJ1-6; 7 bases agree with TRBD1. Germline V lookup: CDR1 GTSNPN, CDR2 SVGIG (reference sequence). The CDR3 consists of 15 residues. Germline trimming cut 2 bases from V and 5 bases from J; bases unmatched to any gene: 6. The full variable domain, in which reference TRBV30 and TRBJ1-6 provide the parts outside the CDR3, is SQTIHQWPATLVQPVGSPLSLECTVEGTSNPNLYWYRQAAGRGLQLLFYSVGIGQISSEVPQNLSASRPQDRQFILSSKKLLLSDSGFYLCAWSQLTGHNSPLHFGNGTRLTVT.

The chain couples TRBV18 to TRBJ2-6; a possible D gene is TRBD1 (6 bases). The CDR3 has 17 amino acids. Trimming stripped 4 bases from V and 0 bases from J, with 13 bases between. Germline V gene data show CDR1 as KGHSH and CDR2 as LQKENI. The CDR3 coding sequence is TGTGCCAGCTCACAAACAGGGATATCCTCTGGGGCCAACGTCCTGACTTTC. Its protein is CASSQTGISSGANVLTF. Looking up the rest from reference TRBV18 and TRBJ2-6 gives the full variable domain: NAGVMQNPRHLVRRRGQEARLRCSPMKGHSHVYWYRQLPEEGLKFMVYLQKENIIDESGMPKERFSAEFPKEGPSILRIQQVVRGDSAAYFCASSQTGISSGANVLTFGAGSRLTVL.

The chain has TRBV14 and TRBJ1-3, with unresolved D. V was pared by 4 bases and J by 1 base, with 8 bases between. The germline V gene has CDR1 SGHDN and CDR2 FVKESK. This CDR3 spans 14 amino acids. The CDR3 is CASSLAGSGNTIYF. The CDR3, as DNA: TGTGCCAGCAGCCTAGCGGGTTCTGGAAACACCATATATTTT. Using reference TRBV14 and TRBJ1-3 for the parts outside the CDR3, the full variable domain is EAGVTQFPSHSVIEKGQTVTLRCDPISGHDNLYWYRRVMGKEIKFLLHFVKESKQDESGMPNNRFLAERTGGTYSTLKVQPAELEDSGVYFCASSLAGSGNTIYFGEGSWLTVV.

V is TRBV10-1 and J is TRBJ1-1; D remains unclear. Trimming took off 6 bases at V and 1 base at J, with 9 bases between the two ends. Germline lookup yields CDR1 WNHNN and CDR2 SYGVQD (reference sequence). CDR3 length equals 13 residues. CDR3: CASRVRGNTEAFF. As DNA, the CDR3 is TGCGCCAGCAGAGTCAGAGGGAACACTGAAGCTTTCTTT.

This chain links TRBV28 with TRBJ1-2, with 10 bases matching TRBD1. The trim removed 6 bases at V and 9 bases at J, leaving 10 bases unmatched. From germline, CDR1 is MDHEN and CDR2 SYDVKM. This CDR3 comprises 14 residues. Written as DNA, the CDR3 is TGTGCCAGCAGGGGTCCCGGGACAGGGGCGAGCTACACCTTC. Translation: CASRGPGTGASYTF.

The chain carries TRBV28 and TRBJ1-5, with D tentatively TRBD1 (5 bases). V was clipped by 3 bases and J by 9 bases, with 21 bases between them. Germline V lookup: CDR1 MDHEN, CDR2 SYDVKM. The CDR3 is 16 amino acids. CDR3 amino acids: CASSLGRGRKRGPQHF. CDR3 sequence (DNA): TGTGCCAGCAGTTTGGGTAGGGGCCGGAAAAGGGGGCCCCAGCATTTT.

The rearrangement uses TRBV10-1 and TRBJ2-7; D is undetermined. The CDR3 consists of 12 residues. CDR1 is WNHNN and CDR2 is SYGVQD in the germline V gene (reference sequence). The ends were cut back, 2 bases at V and 6 bases at J, with 8 bases in the middle. As DNA, the CDR3 is TGCGCCAGCAGTGAGGGGATTCGCGAGCAGTACTTC. This gives the protein CASSEGIREQYF.

The V and J genes are TRBV7-8 and TRBJ2-7; D might be TRBD1 or TRBD2, each matching 5 bases. Germline CDR1 and CDR2: SGHVS and FQNEAQ. Trimming took 6 bases from V and 0 from J, leaving 18 bases between them. This CDR3 has 16 amino acids. CDR3 in amino acids: CASSSYATGASYEQYF. In DNA, the CDR3 is TGTGCCAGCAGTTCTTATGCTACCGGGGCCTCCTACGAGCAGTACTTC.

The chain's CDR3 is CASSFQGTNYGYTF. The CDR3 DNA reads as TGCGCCAGCAGCTTCCAGGGGACTAACTATGGCTACACCTTC. The chain uses TRBV5-1 and TRBJ1-2; the D gene is possibly TRBD1 (6 bases). Trimming stripped 2 bases from V and 0 bases from J, with 8 bases between. Per the germline V gene, CDR1 is SGHRS and CDR2 is YFSETQ. The CDR3 length is 14 residues.

The chain uses TRBV2 and TRBJ2-3; D gene uncertain. This CDR3 has 15 residues. Germline assignment: CDR1 SNHLY and CDR2 FYNNEI. V lost 2 bases to trimming and J lost 1 base, with 10 bases between them. The chain's CDR3 is CASSETVGGTDTQYF. The CDR3 coding sequence is TGTGCCAGCAGTGAAACGGTTGGAGGCACAGATACGCAGTATTTT.

The CDR3 is CATTSGSSGTDTQYF. CDR3 bases: TGTGCCACGACTAGCGGGAGTTCCGGCACAGATACGCAGTATTTT. This sequence joins TRBV10-3 and TRBJ2-3; 12 bases fit TRBD2. V trimming: 10 bases; J trimming: 1 base; junction bases outside the gene matches: 6. CDR3 length equals 15 residues. CDR1 and CDR2 from the germline V gene are ENHRY and SYGVKD.

The chain employs TRBV7-9 and TRBJ1-2; D may be TRBD1 (5 bases). This CDR3 is built from 16 residues. Germline V gives CDR1 SEHNR, CDR2 FQNEAQ (reference sequence). V gave up 7 bases and J gave up 4 bases, with 22 bases separating them. CDR3 sequence reads: CASIPSGQEGSYGYTF. The CDR3 nucleotides are TGTGCCAGCATACCCTCTGGACAAGAGGGGAGCTATGGCTACACCTTC.

The chain carries TRBV4-2 and TRBJ1-2; 10 bases map to TRBD1. The V gene's germline CDR1 is LGHNA and CDR2 YNFKEQ. The CDR3 loop spans 15 amino acids. The trim removed 1 base at V and 4 bases at J, leaving 3 bases unmatched. The CDR3 DNA follows: TGTGCCAGCAGCCAAGGGACAGGGGGTGGCTATGGCTACACCTTC. It translates to CASSQGTGGGYGYTF.